The 19 T cell receptor beta chains in this list originate from one sample, sequenced in a study of CD8+ T cells in alopecia areata. Described treatment: oral pan-JAK inhibitor, 5-10 mg twice daily. It was cDNA, reverse transcribed from extracted RNA, that served as the sequencing template. Only in-frame clones appear in the TCRdb table, and some are missing; sequencing was by immunoSEQ multiplex PCR. The sample yields 200,000 to 250,000 clones, over 60% seen once. The sample here was CD4+ T cells sorted from blood, taken between weeks 43 and 45, from a patient treated with tofacitinib. Every receptor here comes from a human donor with alopecia areata.

J is TRBJ1-2 and V is TRBV29-1, with D possibly matching TRBD1 (5 bases). The V gene's germline CDR1 is SQVTM and CDR2 ANQGSEA. V lost 8 bases to trimming and J lost 6 bases, with 19 bases between them. The CDR3 is 13 residues long. The CDR3 spells CSSTGGVPNGYTF. CDR3 DNA: TGCAGCTCAACGGGGGGGGTCCCCAATGGCTACACCTTC.

The chain is built from TRBV7-2 and TRBJ2-7; TRBD2 agrees at 8 bases. The CDR3 loop spans 14 amino acids. Germline CDR1 SGHTA, CDR2 FQGNSA. V gave up 1 base and J gave up 5 bases; unmatched junction bases: 4. The CDR3 loop reads CASSLGAGGNEQYF. In nucleotides, the CDR3 is TGTGCCAGCAGCTTAGGGGCGGGGGGCAACGAGCAGTACTTC.

This clone occurred a few times. J is TRBJ2-7 and V is TRBV29-1, with D perhaps matching TRBD1 or TRBD2 (5 bases each). Trimming removed 4 bases at V and 3 bases at J, with 25 bases between. The length of the CDR3 is 17 residues. CDR1 is SQVTM, CDR2 ANQGSEA, per germline. The CDR3 region has the DNA TGCAGCGTTGTCCGCCGAGCCGGGACGTTCGAGATCTACGAGCAGTACTTC. Translating it yields CSVVRRAGTFEIYEQYF.

The V call is TRBV5-4, the J call TRBJ2-7, with 9 bases fitting TRBD2. CDR3 length: 14 residues. With V trimmed by 1 base and J by 6 bases, 5 bases remained unmatched. Germline CDR1 and CDR2: SGHNT and YYREEE (reference sequence). The CDR3 protein is CASSLMGSGGEQYF. The CDR3, as DNA: TGTGCCAGCAGCTTGATGGGTAGCGGGGGCGAGCAGTACTTC. The variable domain in full, with the rest retrieved from reference TRBV5-4 and TRBJ2-7, is ETGVTQSPTHLIKTRGQQVTLRCSSQSGHNTVSWYQQALGQGPQFIFQYYREEENGRGNFPPRFSGLQFPNYSSELNVNALELDDSALYLCASSLMGSGGEQYFGPGTRLTVT.

The chain links TRBV30 to TRBJ2-1; D not certain. V gave up 4 bases and J gave up 7 bases, with 17 bases separating them. Germline CDR1 GTSNPN, CDR2 SVGIG (reference sequence). The CDR3 spans 14 residues. The CDR3 sequence is CAWMRRLFDNEQFF. CDR3 nucleotides: TGTGCCTGGATGAGGCGTCTTTTTGATAATGAGCAGTTCTTC.

This clone was seen many times. This chain uses TRBV28 with TRBJ2-7; D might be TRBD2 (6 bases). The germline V gene has CDR1 MDHEN and CDR2 SYDVKM. This CDR3 region has 12 residues. V lost 10 bases, J lost 6 bases, and 16 bases lay in between. In DNA form, the CDR3 reads TGTGCCACCCGGGGAGGCTGGGGCGAGCAGTACTTC. Translated: CATRGGWGEQYF.

This sequence joins TRBV9 and TRBJ2-1; a possible D gene is TRBD1 (5 bases). Germline values: CDR1 SGDLS, CDR2 YYNGEE. Trimming removed 2 bases at V and 1 base at J, with 13 bases between. The CDR3 contains 16 residues. DNA for the CDR3: TGTGCCAGCAGCGTTGAATTAGGGGTTTCCTACAATGAGCAGTTCTTC. This encodes CASSVELGVSYNEQFF.

This rearrangement joins TRBV4-3 to TRBJ1-2; 10 bases fit TRBD1. The CDR3 runs to 14 residues. Germline-derived CDR1 and CDR2 are LGHNA and YSLEER. V trimming: 1 base; J trimming: 10 bases; junction bases outside the gene matches: 6. The CDR3 DNA reads TGCGCCAGCAGCCAAGGGACAGGGGGGACAGTCTACACCTTC. Residues: CASSQGTGGTVYTF.

This chain connects TRBV19 to TRBJ2-1; 13 positions agree with TRBD2. Germline assignment: CDR1 LNHDA and CDR2 SQIVND (reference sequence). This CDR3 comprises 15 residues. Losses at the gene ends were 3 bases for V and 6 bases for J; bases not matched to a gene: 2. The DNA for the CDR3 is TGTGCCAGTAGTATCACTAGCGGGGGGGCCAATGAGCAGTTCTTC. It is translated as CASSITSGGANEQFF.

This CDR3 is CSVEGRQGLNYGYTF. The CDR3 nucleotides read TGCAGCGTTGAAGGTAGACAGGGCTTAAACTATGGCTACACCTTC. The chain is built from TRBV29-1 and TRBJ1-2; 7 bases are shared with TRBD1. Germline CDR1 is SQVTM and CDR2 is ANQGSEA. V gave up 1 base and J gave up 2 bases; unmatched junction bases: 7. This CDR3 is built from 15 residues.

The chain employs TRBV6-5 and TRBJ2-1; D could derive from TRBD1 or TRBD2 (5 bases each). V shed 4 bases and J shed 1 base, with 11 bases lying between them. Germline CDR1 and CDR2: MNHEY and SVGAGI. The CDR3 spans 15 residues. In DNA, the CDR3 is TGTGCCAGCAGTTTAAGAGGGGCATCCTACAATGAGCAGTTCTTC. This gives the protein CASSLRGASYNEQFF.

The rearrangement joins TRBV11-2 to TRBJ2-2, with D perhaps assigned TRBD1 or TRBD2 (6 bases each). Germline loops: CDR1 SGHAT, CDR2 FQNNGV. The V end was cut by 1 base, the J end by 0 bases, with 9 bases between. This CDR3 has 16 residues. The CDR3 sequence: CASSLVGGANTGELFF. CDR3 DNA sequence: TGTGCCAGCAGCTTAGTGGGGGGCGCGAACACCGGGGAGCTGTTTTTT.

The rearrangement links TRBV2 to TRBJ2-6; 8 nucleotides line up with TRBD1. The junction had 7 bases not matched to a gene; V was cut back by 3 bases and J by 0 bases. Germline-derived CDR1 and CDR2 are SNHLY and FYNNEI. This CDR3 is 18 amino acids long. As DNA, the CDR3 is TGTGCCAGCAGTGAGTGGACAGGGCGGACCTCTGGGGCCAACGTCCTGACTTTC. Translation gives CASSEWTGRTSGANVLTF. Full variable domain (rest looked up from reference TRBV2 and TRBJ2-6): EPEVTQTPSHQVTQMGQEVILRCVPISNHLYFYWYRQILGQKVEFLVSFYNNEISEKSEIFDDQFSVERPDGSNFTLKIRSTKLEDSAMYFCASSEWTGRTSGANVLTFGAGSRLTVL.

The rearrangement uses TRBV30 and TRBJ1-6; the match to TRBD1 covers 7 bases. With 3 bases clipped from V and 6 bases from J, the junction kept 8 bases outside the gene matches. CDR3 size: 15 residues. Germline loops: CDR1 GTSNPN, CDR2 SVGIG (reference sequence). Here the CDR3 DNA reads TGTGCCTGGAGATATAACAGGGGCGTTAATTCACCCCTCCACTTT. Translating gives CAWRYNRGVNSPLHF.

The rearrangement uses TRBV5-6 and TRBJ2-1; 8 bases are a match to TRBD1. CDR1 and CDR2 (germline): SGHDT, YYEEEE. This CDR3 has 19 residues. J gave up 5 bases and V 4 bases, and 20 bases lay outside the gene matches. The CDR3 nucleotides are TGTGCCAGCAGCCTATCGATGGACAGGGAGGCGCTCCGACACAATGAGCAGTTCTTC. Translated: CASSLSMDREALRHNEQFF.

The rearrangement joins TRBV29-1 to TRBJ1-4; D remains unclear. The CDR3 length is 15 residues. V was trimmed by 7 bases and J by 0 bases, leaving 15 bases between them. CDR1 and CDR2 from the germline V gene are SQVTM and ANQGSEA. This CDR3 reads CSGGWGTATNEKLFF. Written as DNA, the CDR3 is TGCAGCGGCGGCTGGGGAACAGCAACTAATGAAAAACTGTTTTTT.

V is TRBV9 and J is TRBJ2-3; 13 bases are shared with TRBD2. The CDR3 runs 13 residues. Germline V gene data show CDR1 as SGDLS and CDR2 as YYNGEE. Germline trimming cut 3 bases from V and 14 bases from J; bases unmatched to any gene: 6. The CDR3 sequence is CASSAGTSGNGYF. The DNA of the CDR3 is TGTGCCAGCAGCGCAGGGACTAGCGGGAATGGGTATTTT.

The chain is built from TRBV2 and TRBJ2-1; D is unresolved. Trimming shortened V by 2 bases and J by 5 bases, and 4 bases separated the two germline ends. Germline loops: CDR1 SNHLY, CDR2 FYNNEI. This CDR3 comprises 12 residues. Here the CDR3 DNA reads TGTGCCAGCAGTGAACGTAACAATGAGCAGTTCTTC. It codes for CASSERNNEQFF.

J is TRBJ1-2 and V is TRBV30; D unclear. This CDR3 is 12 amino acids long. V gave up 0 bases and J gave up 5 bases, with 7 bases separating them. Germline CDR1 GTSNPN, CDR2 SVGIG (reference sequence). The CDR3 protein is CAWSVSTYGYTF. CDR3 sequence (DNA): TGTGCCTGGAGTGTGAGTACTTATGGCTACACCTTC.